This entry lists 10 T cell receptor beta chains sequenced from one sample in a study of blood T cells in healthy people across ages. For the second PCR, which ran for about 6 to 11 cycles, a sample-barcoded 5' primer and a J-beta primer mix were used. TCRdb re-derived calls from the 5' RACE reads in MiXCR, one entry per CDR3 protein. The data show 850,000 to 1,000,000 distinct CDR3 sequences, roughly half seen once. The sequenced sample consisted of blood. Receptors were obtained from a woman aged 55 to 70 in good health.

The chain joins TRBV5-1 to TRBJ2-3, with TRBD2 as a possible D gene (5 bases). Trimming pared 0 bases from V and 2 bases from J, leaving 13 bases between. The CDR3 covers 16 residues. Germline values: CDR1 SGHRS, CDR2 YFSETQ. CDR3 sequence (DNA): TGCGCCAGCAGCTTGGTTCCAGCGGATAACACAGATACGCAGTATTTT. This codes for CASSLVPADNTDTQYF.

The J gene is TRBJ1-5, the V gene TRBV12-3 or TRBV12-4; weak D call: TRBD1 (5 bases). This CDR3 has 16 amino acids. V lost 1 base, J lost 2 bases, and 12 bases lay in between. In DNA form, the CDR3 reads TGTGCCAGCAGTTTAGGCGGGGGGGGTGGCAATCAGCCCCAGCATTTT. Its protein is CASSLGGGGGNQPQHF.

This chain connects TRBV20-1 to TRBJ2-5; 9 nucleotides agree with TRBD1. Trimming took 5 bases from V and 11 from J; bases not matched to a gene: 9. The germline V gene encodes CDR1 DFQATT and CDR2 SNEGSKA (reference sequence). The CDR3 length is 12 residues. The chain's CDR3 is CSAPDRGNEQYF. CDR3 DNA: TGCAGTGCTCCGGACAGGGGTAATGAGCAGTACTTC.

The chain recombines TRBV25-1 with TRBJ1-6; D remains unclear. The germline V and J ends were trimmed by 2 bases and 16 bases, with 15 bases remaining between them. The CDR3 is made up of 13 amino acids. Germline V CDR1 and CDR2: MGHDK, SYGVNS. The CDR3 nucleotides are TGTGCCAGCAGTGAAGGGTTCGGGGTCCGACTCCACTTT. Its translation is CASSEGFGVRLHF.

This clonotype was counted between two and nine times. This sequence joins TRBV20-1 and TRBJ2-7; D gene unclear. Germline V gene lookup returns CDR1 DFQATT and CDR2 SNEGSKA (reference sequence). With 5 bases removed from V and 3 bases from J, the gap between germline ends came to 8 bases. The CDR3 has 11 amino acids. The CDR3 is CSAQTNYEQYF. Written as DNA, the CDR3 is TGCAGTGCTCAAACTAACTACGAGCAGTACTTC.

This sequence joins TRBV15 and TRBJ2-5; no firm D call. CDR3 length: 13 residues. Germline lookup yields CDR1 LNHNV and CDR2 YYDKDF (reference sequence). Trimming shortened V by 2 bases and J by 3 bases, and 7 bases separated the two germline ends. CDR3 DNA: TGTGCCACCAGCAGAACGAAGAAAGAGACCCAGTACTTC. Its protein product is CATSRTKKETQYF.

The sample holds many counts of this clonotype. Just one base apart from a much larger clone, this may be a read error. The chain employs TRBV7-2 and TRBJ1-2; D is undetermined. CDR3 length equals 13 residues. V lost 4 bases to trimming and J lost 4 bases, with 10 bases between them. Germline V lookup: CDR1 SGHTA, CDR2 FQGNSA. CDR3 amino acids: CASSCRGGYGYTF. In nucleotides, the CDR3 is TGTGCCAGCAGCTGTCGTGGAGGCTATGGCTACACCTTC.

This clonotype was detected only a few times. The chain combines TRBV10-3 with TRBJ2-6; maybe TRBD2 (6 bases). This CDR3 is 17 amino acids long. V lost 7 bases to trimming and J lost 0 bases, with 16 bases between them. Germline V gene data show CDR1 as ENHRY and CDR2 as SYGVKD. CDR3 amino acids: CAITPGVTASGANVLTF. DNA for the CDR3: TGTGCCATCACTCCGGGAGTTACAGCCTCTGGGGCCAACGTCCTGACTTTC.

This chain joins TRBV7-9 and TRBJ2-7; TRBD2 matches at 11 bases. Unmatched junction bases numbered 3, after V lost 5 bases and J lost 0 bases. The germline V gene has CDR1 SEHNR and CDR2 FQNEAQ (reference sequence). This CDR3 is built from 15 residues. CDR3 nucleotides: TGTGCCAGCAGCGATAGCGGGAGGGCCTCCTACGAGCAGTACTTC. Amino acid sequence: CASSDSGRASYEQYF.

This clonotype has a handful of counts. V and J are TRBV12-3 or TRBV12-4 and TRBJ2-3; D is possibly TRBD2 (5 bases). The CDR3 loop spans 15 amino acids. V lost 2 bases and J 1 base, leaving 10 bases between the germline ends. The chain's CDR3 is CASSLSGWGTDTQYF. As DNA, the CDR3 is TGTGCCAGCAGTTTATCGGGATGGGGCACAGATACGCAGTATTTT.